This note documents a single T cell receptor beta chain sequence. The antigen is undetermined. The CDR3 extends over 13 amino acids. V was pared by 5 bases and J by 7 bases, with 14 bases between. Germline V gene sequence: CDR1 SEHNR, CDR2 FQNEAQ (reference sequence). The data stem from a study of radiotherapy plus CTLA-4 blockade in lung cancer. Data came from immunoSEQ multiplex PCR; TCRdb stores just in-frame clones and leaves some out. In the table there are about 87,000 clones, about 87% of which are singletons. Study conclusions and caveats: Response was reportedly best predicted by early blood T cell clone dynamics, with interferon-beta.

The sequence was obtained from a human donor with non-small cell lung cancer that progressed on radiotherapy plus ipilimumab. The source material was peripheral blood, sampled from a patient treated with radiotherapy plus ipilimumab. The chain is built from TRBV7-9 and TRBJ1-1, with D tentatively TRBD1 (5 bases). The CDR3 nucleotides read TGTGCCAGCAGCCCCTACAGGAGGGGTGAAGCTTTCTTT. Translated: CASSPYRRGEAFF.